This is a list of T cell receptor beta chains from one sample in a study of identifying expanded T cells in peripheral blood. The repertoire was sequenced with immunoSEQ multiplex PCR; TCRdb's copy has only in-frame clones and lacks some. The table shows about 94,000 clones, with over 75% occurring only once. Sequenced sample: blood. Every receptor here comes from a person aged 18 to 75 in good health. Each CDR3 is given with its conserved first and last residue. The order of the fields is J gene, D gene, V gene, clone size, CDR3 protein, CDR3 DNA. A D gene is named only where the DNA matches it firmly. Not every row has a clone size; where given, it reads once, few, many or a size class.

j_call: TRBJ1-2; d_call: TRBD1; v_call: TRBV5-1; clone_size: NA; cdr3_aa: CASRTGTGHGYTF; cdr3_nt: TGCGCCAGCAGAACCGGGACAGGGCATGGCTACACCTTC
j_call: TRBJ2-2; d_call: NA; v_call: TRBV9; clone_size: NA; cdr3_aa: CASSVRLGNTGELFF; cdr3_nt: TGTGCCAGCAGCGTAAGGTTGGGGAACACCGGGGAGCTGTTTTTT
j_call: TRBJ1-6; d_call: NA; v_call: TRBV7-6; clone_size: NA; cdr3_aa: CASSKINTGNSPLHF; cdr3_nt: TGTGCCAGCAGCAAAATCAACACGGGTAATTCACCCCTCCACTTT
j_call: TRBJ2-5; d_call: TRBD2; v_call: TRBV7-2; clone_size: NA; cdr3_aa: CASAQTSGSGEETQYF; cdr3_nt: TGTGCCAGCGCCCAAACTAGCGGGAGTGGAGAGGAGACCCAGTACTTC
j_call: TRBJ2-1; d_call: NA; v_call: TRBV7-6; clone_size: NA; cdr3_aa: CASSPVRGLNEQFF; cdr3_nt: TGTGCCAGCAGCCCCGTCCGGGGCCTCAATGAGCAGTTCTTC
j_call: TRBJ1-2; d_call: NA; v_call: TRBV6-5; clone_size: NA; cdr3_aa: CASSYFGGKGAYGYTF; cdr3_nt: TGTGCCAGCAGTTACTTTGGCGGGAAAGGTGCCTATGGCTACACCTTC
j_call: TRBJ1-1; d_call: NA; v_call: TRBV5-1; clone_size: NA; cdr3_aa: CASSLARGASVMNTEAFF; cdr3_nt: TGCGCCAGCAGCTTGGCTCGGGGGGCGAGTGTGATGAACACTGAAGCTTTCTTT
j_call: TRBJ1-4; d_call: TRBD1; v_call: TRBV7-2; clone_size: NA; cdr3_aa: CASSLFGTGGTEKLFF; cdr3_nt: TGTGCCAGCAGCTTGTTCGGGACAGGGGGAACTGAAAAACTGTTTTTT
j_call: TRBJ1-1; d_call: NA; v_call: TRBV11-2; clone_size: NA; cdr3_aa: CASSLADRNTEAFF; cdr3_nt: TGTGCCAGCAGCTTAGCGGACAGGAACACTGAAGCTTTCTTT
j_call: TRBJ1-2; d_call: NA; v_call: TRBV19; clone_size: NA; cdr3_aa: CASSPKGGSYGYTF; cdr3_nt: TGTGCCAGTAGTCCAAAGGGTGGGAGCTATGGCTACACCTTC
j_call: TRBJ2-3; d_call: TRBD1; v_call: TRBV7-2; clone_size: NA; cdr3_aa: CASSLGDRRNTDTQYF; cdr3_nt: TGTGCCAGCAGCTTAGGGGACAGGAGAAACACAGATACGCAGTATTTT
j_call: TRBJ1-3; d_call: NA; v_call: TRBV2; clone_size: NA; cdr3_aa: CASSADAYSGNTIYF; cdr3_nt: TGTGCCAGCAGTGCAGACGCCTACTCTGGAAACACCATATATTTT
j_call: TRBJ1-4; d_call: NA; v_call: TRBV18; clone_size: few; cdr3_aa: CASSQMHPSTEPNEKLFF; cdr3_nt: TGTGCCAGCTCACAAATGCATCCCTCCACGGAACCTAATGAAAAACTGTTTTTT
j_call: TRBJ2-2; d_call: TRBD1; v_call: TRBV5-6; clone_size: NA; cdr3_aa: CASSLDGQGAGELFF; cdr3_nt: TGTGCCAGCAGCTTGGATGGACAGGGGGCCGGGGAGCTGTTTTTT
j_call: TRBJ1-4; d_call: TRBD1; v_call: TRBV6-1; clone_size: once; cdr3_aa: CASSEHDKADRVGKLFF; cdr3_nt: TGTGCCAGCAGTGAACACGATAAAGCGGACAGGGTCGGGAAACTGTTTTTT
j_call: TRBJ2-3; d_call: TRBD2; v_call: TRBV2; clone_size: NA; cdr3_aa: CAVQHDSGASDTQYF; cdr3_nt: TGTGCCGTACAGCACGATAGCGGGGCTTCAGATACGCAGTATTTT
j_call: TRBJ1-1; d_call: NA; v_call: TRBV19; clone_size: NA; cdr3_aa: CASSIISHLNTEAFF; cdr3_nt: TGTGCCAGTAGTATCATAAGCCACCTGAACACTGAAGCTTTCTTT
j_call: TRBJ1-6; d_call: NA; v_call: TRBV2; clone_size: NA; cdr3_aa: CASSLTGLDNSPLHF; cdr3_nt: TGTGCCAGCAGTTTGACAGGACTAGACAATTCACCCCTCCACTTT
j_call: TRBJ2-7; d_call: NA; v_call: TRBV30; clone_size: NA; cdr3_aa: CAWSQRHEQYF; cdr3_nt: TGTGCCTGGAGCCAGCGACACGAGCAGTACTTC
j_call: TRBJ2-7; d_call: NA; v_call: TRBV18; clone_size: NA; cdr3_aa: CASSPSQRYEQYF; cdr3_nt: TGTGCCAGCTCACCTAGCCAACGGTACGAGCAGTACTTC
j_call: TRBJ2-7; d_call: TRBD2; v_call: TRBV15; clone_size: NA; cdr3_aa: CATSGERGAVHEQYF; cdr3_nt: TGTGCCACCAGCGGGGAGCGGGGGGCCGTCCACGAGCAGTACTTC
j_call: TRBJ1-2; d_call: NA; v_call: TRBV27; clone_size: NA; cdr3_aa: CASSRGIGYGYTF; cdr3_nt: TGTGCCAGCAGTAGGGGAATCGGGTATGGCTACACCTTC
j_call: TRBJ2-3; d_call: NA; v_call: TRBV6-6; clone_size: NA; cdr3_aa: CASSYPTDTQYF; cdr3_nt: TGTGCCAGCAGTTACCCCACAGATACGCAGTATTTT
j_call: TRBJ1-2; d_call: TRBD1; v_call: TRBV6-5; clone_size: NA; cdr3_aa: CASRKQGVGYTF; cdr3_nt: TGTGCCAGCAGGAAACAGGGGGTAGGCTACACCTTC
j_call: TRBJ2-7; d_call: TRBD1; v_call: TRBV15; clone_size: NA; cdr3_aa: CATRGTGVYHEQYF; cdr3_nt: TGTGCCACCAGGGGGACAGGGGTTTACCACGAGCAGTACTTC
j_call: TRBJ1-2; d_call: NA; v_call: TRBV29-1; clone_size: NA; cdr3_aa: CSVTGRANYGYTF; cdr3_nt: TGCAGCGTGACAGGACGAGCTAACTATGGCTACACCTTC
j_call: TRBJ1-4; d_call: TRBD1; v_call: TRBV29-1; clone_size: once; cdr3_aa: CSVARDRGEKLFF; cdr3_nt: TGCAGCGTAGCCCGGGACAGGGGTGAAAAACTGTTTTTT
j_call: TRBJ1-1; d_call: NA; v_call: TRBV10-2; clone_size: NA; cdr3_aa: CASSESRIEAFF; cdr3_nt: TGCGCCAGCAGTGAGTCAAGGATTGAAGCTTTCTTT
j_call: TRBJ2-7; d_call: NA; v_call: TRBV29-1; clone_size: NA; cdr3_aa: CSVPGTDSYEQYF; cdr3_nt: TGCAGCGTTCCCGGGACCGATTCCTACGAGCAGTACTTC
j_call: TRBJ1-1; d_call: TRBD1; v_call: TRBV18; clone_size: NA; cdr3_aa: CASSPGTGGTVGNTEAFF; cdr3_nt: TGTGCCAGCTCACCAGGGACAGGGGGCACGGTGGGCAACACTGAAGCTTTCTTT
j_call: TRBJ2-5; d_call: TRBD2; v_call: TRBV7-8; clone_size: NA; cdr3_aa: CASSPSGGETQYF; cdr3_nt: TGTGCCAGCAGTCCCAGCGGGGGGGAGACCCAGTACTTC
j_call: TRBJ2-1; d_call: TRBD2; v_call: TRBV4-2; clone_size: NA; cdr3_aa: CASSHTSGSYNEQFF; cdr3_nt: TGTGCCAGCAGCCACACTAGCGGCTCCTACAATGAGCAGTTCTTC
j_call: TRBJ2-6; d_call: NA; v_call: TRBV6-6; clone_size: few; cdr3_aa: CASSYSLSGANVLTF; cdr3_nt: TGTGCCAGCAGTTACTCTCTCTCTGGGGCCAACGTCCTGACTTTC
j_call: TRBJ1-1; d_call: TRBD1; v_call: TRBV5-5; clone_size: NA; cdr3_aa: CASDRGQNTEAFF; cdr3_nt: TGTGCCAGCGACAGGGGGCAGAACACTGAAGCTTTCTTT
j_call: TRBJ1-2; d_call: NA; v_call: TRBV20-1; clone_size: NA; cdr3_aa: CSATGPYGYTF; cdr3_nt: TGCAGTGCCACGGGCCCCTATGGCTACACCTTC
j_call: TRBJ2-6; d_call: NA; v_call: TRBV4-2; clone_size: NA; cdr3_aa: CASSSRTQGYSGANVLTF; cdr3_nt: TGTGCCAGCAGCTCCCGAACTCAGGGTTACTCTGGGGCCAACGTCCTGACTTTC
j_call: TRBJ2-5; d_call: NA; v_call: TRBV5-6; clone_size: NA; cdr3_aa: CASSLNSQTQYF; cdr3_nt: TGTGCCAGCAGCTTGAACAGCCAGACCCAGTACTTC
j_call: TRBJ1-2; d_call: NA; v_call: TRBV7-9; clone_size: NA; cdr3_aa: CASSPSGGGLVYGYTF; cdr3_nt: TGTGCCAGCAGCCCCTCTGGGGGGGGGCTAGTCTATGGCTACACCTTC
j_call: TRBJ1-1; d_call: TRBD1; v_call: TRBV10-2; clone_size: NA; cdr3_aa: CASGQGELNTEAFF; cdr3_nt: TGCGCCAGCGGACAGGGGGAGCTTAACACTGAAGCTTTCTTT
j_call: TRBJ2-7; d_call: TRBD2; v_call: TRBV2; clone_size: NA; cdr3_aa: CASSVRREGVEQYF; cdr3_nt: TGTGCCAGCAGTGTACGCCGGGAGGGGGTCGAGCAGTACTTC
j_call: TRBJ1-4; d_call: NA; v_call: TRBV28; clone_size: NA; cdr3_aa: CASSLFGAHGRPEKLFF; cdr3_nt: TGTGCCAGCAGTTTATTCGGGGCACACGGTAGACCTGAAAAACTGTTTTTT
j_call: TRBJ1-2; d_call: TRBD1; v_call: TRBV28; clone_size: NA; cdr3_aa: CASSTRGAGGDGYTF; cdr3_nt: TGTGCCAGCAGTACGCGTGGGGCAGGGGGCGATGGCTACACCTTC
j_call: TRBJ2-1; d_call: TRBD2; v_call: TRBV6-5; clone_size: NA; cdr3_aa: CASSLLAGGSGEQFF; cdr3_nt: TGTGCCAGCAGTCTGCTAGCGGGGGGTTCGGGTGAGCAGTTCTTC
j_call: TRBJ1-1; d_call: NA; v_call: TRBV18; clone_size: NA; cdr3_aa: CASSPPPGDGVEAFF; cdr3_nt: TGTGCCAGCTCACCACCCCCAGGGGATGGTGTCGAGGCTTTCTTT
j_call: TRBJ1-2; d_call: NA; v_call: TRBV7-2; clone_size: NA; cdr3_aa: CASSLAISRVFDGYTF; cdr3_nt: TGTGCCAGCAGCTTAGCGATTTCCAGGGTCTTCGATGGCTACACCTTC
j_call: TRBJ1-1; d_call: NA; v_call: TRBV20-1; clone_size: NA; cdr3_aa: CSGTLNTEAFF; cdr3_nt: TGCAGTGGTACGCTTAACACTGAAGCTTTCTTT
j_call: TRBJ2-1; d_call: TRBD2; v_call: TRBV6-6; clone_size: NA; cdr3_aa: CASRIGSGRGGEQFF; cdr3_nt: TGTGCCAGCAGAATCGGTAGCGGGAGGGGGGGTGAGCAGTTCTTC
j_call: TRBJ2-1; d_call: NA; v_call: TRBV5-1; clone_size: NA; cdr3_aa: CASSLGVVNEQFF; cdr3_nt: TGCGCCAGCAGCTTGGGGGTCGTCAATGAGCAGTTCTTC
j_call: TRBJ2-3; d_call: TRBD2; v_call: TRBV7-9; clone_size: NA; cdr3_aa: CASSLAGLAGGVTDTQYF; cdr3_nt: TGTGCCAGCAGCTTAGCGGGACTAGCGGGAGGGGTCACAGATACGCAGTATTTT
j_call: TRBJ2-7; d_call: NA; v_call: TRBV6-6; clone_size: NA; cdr3_aa: CASSYGQGRPINF; cdr3_nt: TGTGCCAGCAGTTACGGGCAGGGGCGGCCTATAAACTTC
j_call: TRBJ1-2; d_call: NA; v_call: TRBV11-1; clone_size: NA; cdr3_aa: CASSLGRGRTPYGYTF; cdr3_nt: TGTGCCAGCAGCTTGGGCAGGGGTAGGACACCGTATGGCTACACCTTC
j_call: TRBJ1-1; d_call: NA; v_call: TRBV18; clone_size: NA; cdr3_aa: CASSKTENTEAFF; cdr3_nt: TGTGCCAGCTCAAAGACAGAGAACACTGAAGCTTTCTTT
j_call: TRBJ2-5; d_call: TRBD2; v_call: TRBV4-1; clone_size: NA; cdr3_aa: CASSPSGGRETQYF; cdr3_nt: TGCGCCAGCAGTCCTAGCGGGGGAAGAGAGACCCAGTACTTC
j_call: TRBJ1-2; d_call: NA; v_call: TRBV14; clone_size: NA; cdr3_aa: CASSQDTHQGFNYGYTF; cdr3_nt: TGTGCCAGCAGCCAAGATACCCATCAGGGATTTAACTATGGCTACACCTTC
j_call: TRBJ1-2; d_call: NA; v_call: TRBV18; clone_size: NA; cdr3_aa: CASSQTAGTQNYGYTF; cdr3_nt: TGTGCCAGCTCCCAAACCGCCGGGACACAGAACTATGGCTACACCTTC